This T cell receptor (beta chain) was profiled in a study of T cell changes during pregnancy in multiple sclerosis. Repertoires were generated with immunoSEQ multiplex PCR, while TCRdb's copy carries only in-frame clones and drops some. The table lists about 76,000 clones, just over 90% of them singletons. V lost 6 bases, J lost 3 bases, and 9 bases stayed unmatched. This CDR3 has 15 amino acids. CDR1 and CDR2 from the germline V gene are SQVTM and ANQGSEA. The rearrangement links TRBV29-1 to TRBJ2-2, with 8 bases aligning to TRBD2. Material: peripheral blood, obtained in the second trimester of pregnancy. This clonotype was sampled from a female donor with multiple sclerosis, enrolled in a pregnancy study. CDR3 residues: CSVRGPGGDTGELFF. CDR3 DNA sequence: TGCAGCGTCCGCGGCCCGGGGGGGGACACCGGGGAGCTGTTTTTT.